This T cell receptor beta chain was recorded in a study of vaccination effects on CD4 cells after COVID-19. Study details: Samples that were drawn after vaccination came a median of 72 days after the second dose.

This table comes from immunoSEQ multiplex PCR, and its TCRdb copy is limited to in-frame clones, with some not included. This table holds about 34,000 clones, about three quarters found once. Study-wide results and caveats: No early post-infection timepoints were available in the study, which also included few convalescent patients. At late timepoints after vaccination, vaccine- and infection-induced clones shrank markedly.

A note on this clone: The antigen remains unidentified.

Subsequent to a culture period of nine to ten days, CD4+ T cells were isolated. The person acquired a PCR-confirmed SARS-CoV-2 infection between March and December 2020. Either the BNT162b2 or mRNA-1273 vaccine was given to participants in two doses. Days 3 and 7 saw half the medium replaced with IL-2 medium. The sample in question was CD4+ T cells from PBMCs cultured without peptide, obtained after COVID-19 vaccination. This sequence originates from a human donor who had a prior SARS-CoV-2 infection.

The CDR3 is CAFTPGASGGPYNEQFF. Here the CDR3 DNA reads TGTGCCTTCACACCGGGGGCTAGCGGGGGGCCTTACAATGAGCAGTTCTTC. The chain is built from TRBV27 and TRBJ2-1, with TRBD2 matching 11 bases. This CDR3 is built from 17 residues. Germline CDR1 reads MNHEY; CDR2 reads SMNVEV (reference sequence). With 11 bases clipped from V and 4 bases from J, the junction kept 16 bases outside the gene matches.